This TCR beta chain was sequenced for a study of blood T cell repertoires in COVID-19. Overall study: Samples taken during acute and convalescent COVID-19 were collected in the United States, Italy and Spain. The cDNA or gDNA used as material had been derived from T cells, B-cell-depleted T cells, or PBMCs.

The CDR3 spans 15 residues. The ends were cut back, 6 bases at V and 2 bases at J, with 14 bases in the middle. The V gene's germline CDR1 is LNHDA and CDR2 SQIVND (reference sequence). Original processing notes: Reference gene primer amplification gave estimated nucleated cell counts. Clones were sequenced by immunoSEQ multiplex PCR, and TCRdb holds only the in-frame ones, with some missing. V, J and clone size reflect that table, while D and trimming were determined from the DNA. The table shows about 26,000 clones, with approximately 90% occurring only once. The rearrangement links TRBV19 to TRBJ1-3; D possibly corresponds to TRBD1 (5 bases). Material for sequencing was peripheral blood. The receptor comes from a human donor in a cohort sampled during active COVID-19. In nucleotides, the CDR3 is TGTGCCAGTAGCCGGGCAGGGATCACTGGAAACACCATATATTTT. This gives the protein CASSRAGITGNTIYF.